Given below is one TCR beta chain in context. The data are from a study of patients and donors after allogeneic stem cell transplantation. In TCRdb, the RT-PCR reads were re-called with MiXCR into one record per CDR3 protein. Of 400,000 to 500,000 distinct CDR3 sequences listed, roughly 16% are singletons. The germline gives CDR1 SGHKS, CDR2 YYEKEE (reference sequence). The CDR3 runs to 16 residues. V lost 4 bases to trimming and J lost 3 bases, with 20 bases between them. The sample comprised blood, either unsorted or a sorted T cell fraction (not recorded which). This TCR was sampled from a human donor who was either an allogeneic HSCT recipient or a stem cell or donor lymphocyte infusion donor (not recorded which). It is not recorded whose cells these are; they may come from a transplant donor. The chain joins TRBV5-5 to TRBJ2-7; D may be TRBD1 (6 bases). CDR3 sequence reads: CASSQITGKAHYEQYF. DNA for the CDR3: TGTGCCAGCAGCCAAATCACAGGGAAAGCGCACTACGAGCAGTACTTC.